This T cell receptor beta chain was identified in a study of blood T cell repertoires in COVID-19. Germline loops: CDR1 SGHDT, CDR2 YYEEEE. V trimming: 3 bases; J trimming: 10 bases; junction bases outside the gene matches: 2. This CDR3 has 14 residues. Sequencing used immunoSEQ multiplex PCR; TCRdb keeps in-frame clones, though not all of them. The sample shows approximately 70,000 clones, over 80% of them seen only once. The chain has TRBV5-6 and TRBJ1-6; 12 bases map to TRBD1. This receptor was obtained from an elderly woman with acute or convalescent COVID-19. The sequenced material came from peripheral blood. CDR3 in DNA: TGTGCCAGCAGCTCCGGGACAGGGGGCTCACCCCTCCACTTT. Translation gives CASSSGTGGSPLHF.